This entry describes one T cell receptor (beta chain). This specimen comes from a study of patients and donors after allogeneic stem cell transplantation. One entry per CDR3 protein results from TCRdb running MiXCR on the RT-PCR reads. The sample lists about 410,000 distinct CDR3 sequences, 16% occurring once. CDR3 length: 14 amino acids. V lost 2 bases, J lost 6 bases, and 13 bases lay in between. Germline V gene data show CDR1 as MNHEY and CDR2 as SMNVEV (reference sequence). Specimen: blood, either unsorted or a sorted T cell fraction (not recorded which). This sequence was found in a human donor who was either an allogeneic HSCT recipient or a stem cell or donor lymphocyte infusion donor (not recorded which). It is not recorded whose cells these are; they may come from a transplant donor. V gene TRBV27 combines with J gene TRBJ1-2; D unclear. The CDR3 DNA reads TGTGCCAGCAGTTTAGGATTCTCGGACGATGGCTACACCTTC. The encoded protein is CASSLGFSDDGYTF.